This is a list of T cell receptor beta chains from one sample in a study of cytomegalovirus exposure and HLA in healthy donors. Repertoires were generated with immunoSEQ multiplex PCR, while TCRdb's copy carries only in-frame clones and drops some. The table has about 150,000 clones, around four fifths seen once. Input material: PBMCs. The source of these receptors is a young woman in good health and CMV-seronegative. CDR3s include the opening cysteine and the closing phenylalanine or tryptophan. A D gene is named only where the DNA matches it firmly. Clone size is stated in some rows and not others, as once, few, many or a class when expanded.

12,.,.,TRBJ1-2,TRBV29-1,CSGKTEYYGYTF,TGCAGCGGAAAGACAGAGTACTATGGCTACACCTTC
15,.,.,TRBJ2-2,TRBV5-1,CASSLADGSTGELFF,TGCGCCAGCAGCTTGGCTGACGGGTCGACCGGGGAGCTGTTTTTT
15,.,.,TRBJ2-7,TRBV4-1,CASSQVISIGDEQYF,TGCGCCAGCAGCCAAGTCATCTCAATCGGGGACGAGCAGTACTTC
12,.,few,TRBJ1-2,TRBV5-1,CASSYGSYGYTF,TGCGCCAGCAGCTACGGGAGCTATGGCTACACCTTC
13,.,.,TRBJ1-2,TRBV2,CASSAQGSRGYTF,TGTGCCAGCAGTGCCCAGGGGTCGAGGGGCTACACCTTC
13,.,.,TRBJ1-1,TRBV12-5,CASGPQGITEAFF,TGTGCTAGTGGTCCACAGGGTATCACTGAAGCTTTCTTT
13,.,once,TRBJ1-1,TRBV9,CASSADRFTEAFF,TGTGCCAGCAGCGCCGACAGGTTCACTGAAGCTTTCTTT
10,.,.,TRBJ1-1,TRBV29-1,CSVFSTEAFF,TGCAGCGTTTTTAGTACTGAAGCTTTCTTT
16,.,.,TRBJ2-3,TRBV7-9,CASSLVRASGTDTQYF,TGTGCCAGCAGCTTAGTGCGCGCTAGCGGCACAGATACGCAGTATTTT
12,.,.,TRBJ1-1,TRBV6-1,CASIRGNTEAFF,TGTGCCTCCATTAGGGGGAACACTGAAGCTTTCTTT
11,.,.,TRBJ2-7,TRBV28,CASSRGYEQYF,TGTGCCAGCAGCCGGGGGTACGAGCAGTACTTC
18,TRBD1,.,TRBJ1-1,TRBV11-3,CASSYIIWPGGWPLEAFF,TGTGCCAGCAGCTACATTATATGGCCAGGGGGCTGGCCTCTTGAAGCTTTCTTT
14,TRBD1,.,TRBJ1-1,TRBV6-1,CASSLRTGGTEAFF,TGTGCCAGCAGTCTGAGGACAGGGGGAACTGAAGCTTTCTTT
17,TRBD1,few,TRBJ1-2,TRBV19,CASSIWTGYPANYGYTF,TGTGCCAGTAGTATTTGGACAGGGTATCCAGCTAACTATGGCTACACCTTC
15,TRBD1,.,TRBJ2-5,TRBV15,CATSRDTRGIETQYF,TGTGCCACCAGCAGAGATACCAGGGGGATCGAGACCCAGTACTTC
14,TRBD1,.,TRBJ1-2,TRBV11-2,CASSSASTGNGYTF,TGTGCCAGCAGCTCAGCATCGACAGGGAACGGCTACACCTTC
12,.,.,TRBJ2-5,TRBV6-6,CASSGTIEGKYF,TGTGCCAGCAGTGGAACAATTGAGGGCAAGTACTTC
15,TRBD2,.,TRBJ2-1,TRBV6-1,CASSEASGLAPSPIF,TGTGCCAGCAGTGAAGCTTCAGGACTAGCCCCCTCCCCAATCTTC
12,.,.,TRBJ1-3,TRBV6-5,CASRTAGNTIYF,TGTGCCAGCAGAACAGCTGGAAACACCATATATTTT
15,.,.,TRBJ1-4,TRBV5-1,CASSRETRTNEKLFF,TGCGCCAGCAGCCGGGAGACAAGAACTAATGAAAAACTGTTTTTT
12,.,.,TRBJ2-7,TRBV5-4,CASNLGVGEQYF,TGTGCCAGCAACCTCGGGGTCGGGGAGCAGTACTTC
14,TRBD2,.,TRBJ2-3,TRBV28,CASSSGGITDTQYF,TGTGCCAGCAGTTCGGGAGGAATCACAGATACGCAGTATTTT
15,TRBD1,.,TRBJ1-1,TRBV28,CASRPGTGVNTEAFF,TGTGCCAGCCGCCCGGGAACAGGGGTGAACACTGAAGCTTTCTTT
15,.,.,TRBJ1-5,TRBV25-1,CASSESNNGNQPQHF,TGTGCCAGCAGTGAATCGAACAATGGCAATCAGCCCCAGCATTTT
16,TRBD2,.,TRBJ2-1,TRBV19,CASRETSGGPYNEQFF,TGTGCCAGTAGAGAGACTAGCGGGGGGCCTTACAATGAGCAGTTCTTC
16,.,.,TRBJ2-7,TRBV27,CASTLKAAWSSYEQYF,TGTGCCAGCACCCTTAAAGCGGCCTGGAGCTCCTACGAGCAGTACTTC
15,.,.,TRBJ1-1,TRBV5-1,CASSSGGAMNTEAFF,TGCGCCAGCAGCTCAGGAGGGGCCATGAACACTGAAGCTTTCTTT
15,TRBD1,.,TRBJ1-2,TRBV28,CASSSRDRGPRGYTF,TGTGCCAGCAGTTCCCGGGACAGGGGTCCTAGGGGCTACACCTTC
16,TRBD1,.,TRBJ1-6,TRBV5-6,CASSSTTTGYNSPLHF,TGTGCCAGCAGCTCGACAACGACAGGGTACAATTCACCCCTCCACTTT
13,.,few,TRBJ1-1,TRBV4-1,CASSLTSTAEAFF,TGCGCCAGCAGCCTGACATCAACAGCTGAAGCTTTCTTT
16,.,.,TRBJ1-5,TRBV4-1,CASSQDGVGGDQPQHF,TGCGCCAGCAGCCAAGACGGGGTCGGGGGGGATCAGCCCCAGCATTTT
15,.,.,TRBJ2-2,TRBV5-5,CASSLEARGTGELFF,TGTGCCAGCAGCTTGGAGGCCAGGGGCACCGGGGAGCTGTTTTTT
17,.,.,TRBJ1-1,TRBV7-9,CASRIFLGARAPPEAFF,TGTGCCAGCAGAATCTTTCTGGGGGCCCGAGCCCCCCCTGAAGCTTTCTTT
15,.,few,TRBJ1-6,TRBV10-3,CAISESGGTDSPLHF,TGTGCCATCAGTGAGTCGGGGGGTACGGATTCACCCCTCCACTTT
16,.,.,TRBJ2-4,TRBV5-8,CASSLYKVLAKNIQYF,TGTGCCAGCAGCTTGTACAAAGTTCTAGCCAAAAACATTCAGTACTTC
16,TRBD1,.,TRBJ1-4,TRBV5-4,CASSLGQGGIGEKLFF,TGTGCCAGCAGCTTGGGACAGGGGGGTATAGGGGAAAAACTGTTTTTT
14,.,.,TRBJ2-6,TRBV29-1,CSVTGESGANVLTF,TGCAGCGTTACTGGGGAGTCTGGGGCCAACGTCCTGACTTTC
13,.,.,TRBJ2-1,TRBV10-3,CAISEGLLTEQFF,TGTGCCATCAGTGAGGGACTCCTTACTGAGCAGTTCTTC
13,.,.,TRBJ2-7,TRBV27,CASRLDMDLRLYF,TGTGCCAGCAGGCTGGACATGGACCTACGATTGTACTTC
15,.,few,TRBJ2-7,TRBV15,CATSRDGQGIWEQYF,TGTGCCACCAGCAGAGACGGGCAGGGGATTTGGGAGCAGTACTTC
15,.,.,TRBJ1-2,TRBV4-1,CASSQVPDSLYGYTF,TGCGCCAGCAGCCAAGTTCCGGACAGCCTCTATGGCTACACCTTC
16,TRBD1,.,TRBJ1-6,TRBV5-8,CASSLAGTDRNSPLHF,TGTGCCAGCAGCTTGGCCGGGACAGACCGTAATTCACCCCTCCACTTT
14,.,.,TRBJ1-2,TRBV13,CASSRGRGVYGYTF,TGTGCCAGCAGCCGAGGGAGGGGGGTCTATGGCTACACCTTC
13,.,.,TRBJ1-2,TRBV7-3,CASSENRDRGYTF,TGTGCCAGCAGCGAAAACAGGGATCGCGGCTACACCTTC